One and the same sample provided the 13 T cell receptor beta chains below, sequenced in a study of T cells after yellow fever vaccination. From the 5' RACE reads, TCRdb called clonotypes with MiXCR, one entry per CDR3 protein. The repertoire holds hundreds of thousands of distinct CDR3 sequences, around 17% seen once, with around 16% in the top ten. Sequenced here: PBMCs, sampled about 5 days after the first yellow fever vaccination. The receptors come from a man younger than 35 who received the YFV17D yellow fever vaccine.

This rearrangement joins TRBV5-1 to TRBJ1-2; D call uncertain. Trimming stripped 1 base from V and 7 bases from J, with 14 bases between. CDR1 and CDR2 from the germline V gene are SGHRS and YFSETQ. The CDR3 has 14 residues. Here the CDR3 DNA reads TGCGCCAGCAGCTTGTTGGAGTCTATGAGTGGCTACACCTTC. Translation: CASSLLESMSGYTF.

This clonotype was counted at least ten times. V and J are TRBV5-1 and TRBJ2-3; 8 bases line up with TRBD2. Trimming took 4 bases from V and 5 from J; bases not matched to a gene: 9. This CDR3 region has 15 residues. The germline V gene has CDR1 SGHRS and CDR2 YFSETQ. CDR3: CASSGGPRGGDTQYF. Here the CDR3 DNA reads TGCGCCAGCAGCGGGGGACCACGGGGGGGAGATACGCAGTATTTT.

There are a few counts of this clonotype. V is TRBV20-1 and J is TRBJ1-6; 7 bases line up with TRBD1. After removal of 6 bases from V and 3 bases from J, the junction contained 8 bases not matched to a gene. The CDR3 is 15 residues long. Germline-derived CDR1 and CDR2 are DFQATT and SNEGSKA (reference sequence). The CDR3 DNA is TGCAGTGCCACAGGGACAGCTAGCTATAATTCACCCCTCCACTTT. Translating it yields CSATGTASYNSPLHF.

The sample holds a few counts of this clonotype. The V call is TRBV7-9, the J call TRBJ1-5, with 12 bases fitting TRBD1. Germline V lookup: CDR1 SEHNR, CDR2 FQNEAQ (reference sequence). J lost 6 bases, V lost 3 bases, and 3 bases had no gene match. The CDR3 consists of 15 residues. This CDR3 is CASSLGTGGGQPQHF. CDR3 DNA: TGTGCCAGCAGCTTGGGGACAGGGGGCGGTCAGCCCCAGCATTTT.

This clonotype was seen many times. The V call is TRBV7-9, the J call TRBJ2-3; D may correspond to TRBD1 or TRBD2 (6 bases each). With 7 bases removed from V and 2 bases from J, the gap between germline ends came to 16 bases. Germline lookup yields CDR1 SEHNR and CDR2 FQNEAQ (reference sequence). The CDR3 length is 15 residues. DNA for the CDR3: TGTGCCAGCAACAAGAGAGGGGGGAACACAGATACGCAGTATTTT. It is translated as CASNKRGGNTDTQYF. The variable domain in full, completed from reference TRBV7-9 and TRBJ2-3, reads DTGVSQNPRHKITKRGQNVTFRCDPISEHNRLYWYRQTLGQGPEFLTYFQNEAQLEKSRLLSDRFSAERPKGSFSTLEIQRTEQGDSAMYLCASNKRGGNTDTQYFGPGTRLTVL.

The genes are TRBV20-1 and TRBJ1-1; D might be TRBD1 (5 bases). Between the trimmed V and J ends, which lost 6 bases and 0 bases, there was a span of 11 bases. The CDR3 has 13 residues. From germline, CDR1 is DFQATT and CDR2 SNEGSKA (reference sequence). Written as DNA, the CDR3 is TGCAGTGCGAAGACAGACATGAACACTGAAGCTTTCTTT. Amino acid sequence: CSAKTDMNTEAFF.

This clonotype was counted between two and nine times. The chain employs TRBV29-1 and TRBJ2-1; TRBD2 matches at 8 bases. The CDR3 has 16 amino acids. The ends lost 4 bases at V and 4 bases at J; junction bases unmatched: 12. Germline CDR1 and CDR2: SQVTM and ANQGSEA. CDR3 protein: CSVVPARGDLYNEQFF. The DNA of the CDR3 is TGCAGCGTTGTTCCGGCGCGGGGGGACTTATACAATGAGCAGTTCTTC.

The chain carries TRBV6-1 and TRBJ2-6; D may be TRBD1 (7 bases). Germline assignment: CDR1 MNHNS and CDR2 SASEGT. Trimming removed 5 bases at V and 0 bases at J, with 14 bases between. This CDR3 comprises 17 residues. The CDR3 is CASSRAGGLSGANVLTF. Written as DNA, the CDR3 is TGTGCCAGCAGTAGGGCAGGGGGACTCTCTGGGGCCAACGTCCTGACTTTC.

The chain uses TRBV18 and TRBJ1-1; 9 nucleotides align to TRBD1. The V segment lost 6 bases and the J segment 1 base; nucleotides outside the gene matches: 6. Germline V gene sequence: CDR1 KGHSH, CDR2 LQKENI. The CDR3 is 15 residues long. The CDR3 region is CASSPGQGQNTEAFF. CDR3 nucleotides: TGTGCCAGCTCGCCGGGACAGGGACAGAACACTGAAGCTTTCTTT.

There are a few counts of this clonotype. This chain connects TRBV5-1 to TRBJ2-7; D may be TRBD1 or TRBD2 (6 bases each). V lost 1 base, J lost 6 bases, and 11 bases lay in between. Germline V gene data show CDR1 as SGHRS and CDR2 as YFSETQ. This CDR3 has 13 residues. CDR3 loop: CASSLLGGGEQYV. CDR3 nucleotides: TGCGCCAGCAGCTTGCTGGGGGGCGGCGAGCAGTACGTC.

The chain links TRBV4-1 to TRBJ2-7, with D possibly matching TRBD2 (6 bases). V was cut by 0 bases and J by 2 bases, with 14 bases left in between. In germline, CDR1 is MGHRA, CDR2 YSYEKL. This CDR3 contains 16 residues. The CDR3 bases are TGCGCCAGCAGCCAAGAGGCCCGGGGACTTCCCTACGAGCAGTACTTC. Translated, it gives CASSQEARGLPYEQYF.

This clonotype came up a few times. V and J are TRBV5-1 and TRBJ2-7; 10 bases line up with TRBD2. The CDR3 is 16 amino acids. CDR1 and CDR2 from the germline V gene are SGHRS and YFSETQ. With 4 bases clipped from V and 2 bases from J, the junction kept 9 bases outside the gene matches. The CDR3 DNA sequence: TGCGCCAGCAGCCCGGGACTAGCGAGGTCTACCTACGAGCAGTACTTC. This sequence encodes CASSPGLARSTYEQYF.

The chain joins TRBV10-3 to TRBJ1-2, with a possible D match to TRBD1 (6 bases). Germline V gene sequence: CDR1 ENHRY, CDR2 SYGVKD. Trimming shortened V by 7 bases and J by 1 base, and 13 bases separated the two germline ends. The CDR3 consists of 14 residues. The CDR3 sequence is CAINPGHNNYGYTF. The CDR3 DNA is TGTGCCATCAACCCGGGACACAATAACTATGGCTACACCTTC.